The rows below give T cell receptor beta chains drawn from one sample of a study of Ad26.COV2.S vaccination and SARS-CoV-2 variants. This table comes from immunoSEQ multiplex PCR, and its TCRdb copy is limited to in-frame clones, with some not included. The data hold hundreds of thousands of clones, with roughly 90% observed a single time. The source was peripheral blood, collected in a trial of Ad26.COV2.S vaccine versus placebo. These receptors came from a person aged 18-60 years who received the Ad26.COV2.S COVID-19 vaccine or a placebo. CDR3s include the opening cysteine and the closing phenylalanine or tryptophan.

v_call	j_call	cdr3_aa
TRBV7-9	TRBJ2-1	CASSIGLAGTKEQFF
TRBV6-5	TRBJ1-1	CASSYGTPNTEAFF
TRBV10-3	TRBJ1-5	CAISEQVQPQHF
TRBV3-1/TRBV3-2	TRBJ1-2	CASSQEPSQGGYTF
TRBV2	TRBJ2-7	CASSEIIFSTGTAKGTYEQYF
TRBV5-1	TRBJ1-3	CASSLSELGFGNTIYF
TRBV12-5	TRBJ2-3	CASGLDVPGLAVTSTDTQYF
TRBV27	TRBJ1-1	CASYHGTEAFF
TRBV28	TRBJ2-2	CASSPGQTGELFF
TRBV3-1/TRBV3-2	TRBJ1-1	CASSQVGAGTEAFF
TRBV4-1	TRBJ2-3	CASSQVGYTQYF
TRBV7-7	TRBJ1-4	CASSLLEGEKLFF
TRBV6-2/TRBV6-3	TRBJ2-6	CASSTQGASGANVLTF
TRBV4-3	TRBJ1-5	CASSQGTGGFQPQHF
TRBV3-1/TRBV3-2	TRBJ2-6	CASSQGHGGGAGANVLTF
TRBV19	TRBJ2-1	CASSATISLYNEQFF
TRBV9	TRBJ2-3	CATSPHGGEHQGNTQYF
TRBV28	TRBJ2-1	CASSKGDDNEQFF
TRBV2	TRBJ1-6	CARGAGNSPLHF
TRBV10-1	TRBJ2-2	CASSMGAGTGELFF
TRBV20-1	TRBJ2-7	CSASVGDEQYF
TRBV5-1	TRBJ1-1	CASSLARAGGLNTEAFF